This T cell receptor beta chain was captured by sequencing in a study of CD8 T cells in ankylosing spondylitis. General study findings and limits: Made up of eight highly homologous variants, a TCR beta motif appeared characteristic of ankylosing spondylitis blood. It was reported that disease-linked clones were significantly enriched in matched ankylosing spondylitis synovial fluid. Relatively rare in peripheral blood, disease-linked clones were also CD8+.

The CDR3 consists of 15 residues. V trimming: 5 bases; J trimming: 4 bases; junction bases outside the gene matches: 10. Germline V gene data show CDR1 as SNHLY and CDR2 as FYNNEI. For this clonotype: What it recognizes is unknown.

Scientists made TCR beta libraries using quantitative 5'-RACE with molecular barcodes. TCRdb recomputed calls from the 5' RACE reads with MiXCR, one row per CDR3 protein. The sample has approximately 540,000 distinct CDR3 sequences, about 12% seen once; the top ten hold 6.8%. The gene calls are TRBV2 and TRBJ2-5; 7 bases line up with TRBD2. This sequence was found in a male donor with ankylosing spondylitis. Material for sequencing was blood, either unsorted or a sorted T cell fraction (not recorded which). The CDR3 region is CASSIKTSWGETQYF. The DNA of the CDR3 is TGTGCCAGCAGTATAAAGACTAGCTGGGGAGAGACCCAGTACTTC.